The sequence of this T cell receptor (beta chain) was determined in a study of cytomegalovirus exposure and HLA in healthy donors (dated by TCRdb to the late 2010s). Concerning the study at large: The 550 to 750 repertoires of the first cohort and the roughly 110 validation repertoires were produced on the same platform, according to a later analysis. To predict cytomegalovirus infection status, the study brought together high-throughput TCR immunosequencing, statistical association of individual TCRs with disease status, and machine learning. Besides the first cohort of 666 subjects, a separate validation cohort made up of over a hundred different subjects was used. The aim of the study was to test whether cataloging public T cell receptors could identify signatures of past pathogen exposure.

The donors were included in the validation cohort of 100 to 150 subjects, a group kept apart from the roughly 700-subject first cohort. The CDR3 has 18 amino acids, counting the end cysteine and phenylalanine. The entry retains the CDR3 DNA only, 54 bases that are in frame from base 1. The germline V gene supplies CDR1 SGHAT and CDR2 FQNNGV. V and J are trimmed by 5 bases and 2 bases, and the gene matches miss 12 bases of the junction. Results the study describes overall, beyond this receptor: Subsequent analysis determined that TCRs grouped into clusters in the first cohort also showed a tendency toward co-occurrence across the 90 to 150 validation repertoires, and approximately 94% of cluster scores exceeded 0. The study listed 150 to 200 TCR beta chains as associated with cytomegalovirus. The classifier was reported to diagnose cytomegalovirus status with high specificity and sensitivity in both the original cohort and the validation cohort. Most TCR sequences were observed very rarely across donors, whereas some public TCRs were present in many individuals. It was suggested by the authors that the approach could potentially be generalized to other disease states and immunological phenotypes. In vitro tests confirmed that three of the cytomegalovirus-associated TCR beta chains recognize cytomegalovirus antigens. The validation cohort had no HLA typing available for a later analysis, so co-occurrence within that cohort was assessed over all 120 or so repertoires.

Receptor amplification or capture employed the immunoSEQ multiplex PCR assay. The published analysis was carried out like this. A statistical classification framework was built for diagnosing cytomegalovirus status from the catalog of TCR beta chain sequences. This immuneACCESS table, as held by TCRdb, lists in-frame sequences with V and J called but not all clones. Of the missing ones, under half trace to an unresolved V gene in checked studies; the others have no known cause. V and J calls and clone size are those listed in that table; D and trimming were worked out from the DNA. In all, the sample holds about 350,000 clones, and about 90% of those were seen once. The ten most abundant clones make up approximately 1.1% of the sample. Remarks on this clone: Its antigen is not yet known. No much larger clone exists at a distance of one base, and base qualities are not known.

The sequence was obtained from a young woman in good health and CMV-seropositive. Here the chain combines TRBV11-2 and TRBJ2-7; 13 nucleotides in the junction match TRBD2. Sequencing used PBMCs. This receptor has the CDR3 CASSPGLAGVAHPYEQYF. The sequenced DNA is TGTGCCAGCAGCCCCGGACTAGCGGGAGTCGCACATCCCTACGAGCAGTACTTC. The variable domain in full, with residues beyond the CDR3 obtained from the reference TRBV11-2 and TRBJ2-7 genes, is EAGVAQSPRYKIIEKRQSVAFWCNPISGHATLYWYQQILGQGPKLLIQFQNNGVVDDSQLPKDRFSAERLKGVDSTLKIQPAKLEDSAVYLCASSPGLAGVAHPYEQYFGPGTRLTVT.